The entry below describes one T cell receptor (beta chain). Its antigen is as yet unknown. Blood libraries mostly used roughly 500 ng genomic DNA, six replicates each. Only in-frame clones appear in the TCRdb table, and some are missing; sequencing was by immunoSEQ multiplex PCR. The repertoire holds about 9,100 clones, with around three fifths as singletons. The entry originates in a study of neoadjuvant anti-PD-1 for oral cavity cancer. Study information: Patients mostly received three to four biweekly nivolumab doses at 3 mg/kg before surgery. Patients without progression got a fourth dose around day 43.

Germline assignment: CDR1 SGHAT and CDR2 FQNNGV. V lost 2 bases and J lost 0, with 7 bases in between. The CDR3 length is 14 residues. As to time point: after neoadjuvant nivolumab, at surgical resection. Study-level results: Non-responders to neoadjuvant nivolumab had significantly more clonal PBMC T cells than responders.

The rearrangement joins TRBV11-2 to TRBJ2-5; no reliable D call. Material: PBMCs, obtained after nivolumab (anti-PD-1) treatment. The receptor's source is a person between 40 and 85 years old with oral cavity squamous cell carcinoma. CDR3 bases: TGTGCCAGCAGCTTAATGACGAACCAAGAGACCCAGTACTTC. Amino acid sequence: CASSLMTNQETQYF. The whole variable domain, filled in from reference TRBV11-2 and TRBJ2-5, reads EAGVAQSPRYKIIEKRQSVAFWCNPISGHATLYWYQQILGQGPKLLIQFQNNGVVDDSQLPKDRFSAERLKGVDSTLKIQPAKLEDSAVYLCASSLMTNQETQYFGPGTRLLVL.